Following are 29 T cell receptor beta chains from one sample sequenced in a study of T cells in Graves' hyperthyroidism and ophthalmopathy. What was amplified from RNA transcripts were TCR beta CDR3 regions. A set of HTBI primers served as the primers for a first-round RT-PCR of the TCR CDR3. MiXCR was run by TCRdb on the multiplex PCR reads, yielding one entry per CDR3 protein. The profile shows over 700,000 distinct CDR3 sequences, over 35% of them singletons. What was sequenced was blood. The receptors derive from a man aged 18 to 30 with Graves' hyperthyroidism.

The rearrangement uses TRBV9 and TRBJ2-6; 7 bases agree with TRBD1. V lost 0 bases to trimming and J lost 0 bases; unmatched junction nucleotides: 0. Per germline, CDR1 SGDLS and CDR2 YYNGEE. There are 16 residues in the CDR3. CDR3 region: CASSVAGGSGANVLTF. The CDR3 coding sequence is TGTGCCAGCAGCGTAGCAGGGGGCTCTGGGGCCAACGTCCTGACTTTC.

This clonotype has only a few counts. A junction end diverges from the germline sequence, so it may reflect a read error. The genes are TRBV10-3 and TRBJ1-1, with no clear D. CDR1 and CDR2 (germline): ENHRY, SYGVKD. This CDR3 spans 14 amino acids. This chain's CDR3 is CASSEEWRVTEAFF. CDR3 coding DNA: TGTGCCAGCAGTGAAGAGTGGAGGGTCACTGAAGCTTTCTTT.

Concerning this clonotype: Its ends do not fully match the called genes, so a read error is possible. The chain joins TRBV7-9 to TRBJ1-4; D gene unclear. The germline CDR1 and CDR2 sequences are SEHNR and FQNEAQ (reference sequence). The CDR3 runs 16 residues. The CDR3 DNA sequence: TGTGCCAGCGGCTTTGACGGAATTTCGACTAATGAAAAACTGTTTTTT. As protein: CASGFDGISTNEKLFF.

As concerns this clonotype: Compared with germline, one end of the junction differs, possibly owing to a read error. V and J are TRBV10-3 and TRBJ2-7, with D possibly matching TRBD1 (6 bases). CDR1 and CDR2 (germline): ENHRY, SYGVKD. This CDR3 comprises 15 residues. CDR3 DNA: TGTGCCAGCAGTGAGTCGACAGGCCACTCCTACGAGCAGTACTTC. Its translation is CASSESTGHSYEQYF.

The chain combines TRBV10-3 with TRBJ1-2; 12 bases are a match to TRBD1. The junction had 6 bases not matched to a gene; V was cut back by 10 bases and J by 6 bases. Germline CDR1 and CDR2: ENHRY and SYGVKD. The CDR3 contains 13 residues. Written as DNA, the CDR3 is TGTGCCACCGGGACAGGGGGCGCCCATGGCTACACCTTC. It is translated as CATGTGGAHGYTF.

The chain employs TRBV5-6 and TRBJ1-1; unclear D gene. Germline V gene data show CDR1 as SGHDT and CDR2 as YYEEEE. Trimming shortened V by 3 bases and J by 2 bases, and 17 bases separated the two germline ends. The CDR3 spans 16 residues. CDR3 sequence: CASSSYRTRVNTEAFF. In DNA, the CDR3 is TGTGCCAGCAGCTCGTACCGGACGAGGGTAAACACTGAAGCTTTCTTT.

This clonotype was observed a handful of times. The V and J genes are TRBV7-2 and TRBJ2-7; 7 nucleotides align to TRBD2. CDR1 is SGHTA and CDR2 is FQGNSA in the germline V gene. J gave up 3 bases and V 2 bases, and 7 bases lay outside the gene matches. The CDR3 totals 15 residues. The chain's CDR3 is CASSLRPSGFYEQYF. The CDR3, as DNA: TGTGCCAGCAGCTTAAGGCCTAGCGGCTTCTACGAGCAGTACTTC.

Comment on this clonotype: A read error may explain this, as a much larger clone is one base away. This chain uses TRBV7-9 with TRBJ1-6; unclear D gene. Germline V gives CDR1 SEHNR, CDR2 FQNEAQ (reference sequence). The CDR3 contains 11 residues. The CDR3 DNA is TGTGCCAGCACCTCAGACATGCCCCCCCACTTT. This codes for CASTSDMPPHF.

The gene calls are TRBV29-1 and TRBJ1-2; 9 bases map to TRBD1. CDR1 is SQVTM, CDR2 ANQGSEA, per germline. The V gene end was trimmed by 3 bases and the J gene end by 8 bases; junction bases not matched to a gene: 1. The CDR3 consists of 11 residues. The CDR3 bases are TGCAGCGTTGAGGGGACAGGGGGCTACACCTTC. Translating gives CSVEGTGGYTF.

The table lists this clonotype with many counts. The chain combines TRBV5-8 with TRBJ1-1; D is possibly TRBD1 (6 bases). The CDR3 is 14 residues long. Germline assignment: CDR1 SGHTS and CDR2 YDEGEE. The V gene lost 1 base and the J gene lost 3 bases, with 10 bases spanning the gap. CDR3 sequence reads: CASSLQGGDTEAFF. CDR3 DNA sequence: TGTGCCAGCAGCTTGCAAGGGGGGGACACTGAAGCTTTCTTT.

This clonotype was detected many times. The chain has TRBV7-6 and TRBJ2-5, with D maybe TRBD1 (5 bases). This CDR3 has 14 amino acids. Germline V gene sequence: CDR1 SGHVS, CDR2 FNYEAQ. The V end was cut by 7 bases, the J end by 0 bases, with 12 bases between. The CDR3 is CASTLGPYQETQYF. Here the CDR3 DNA reads TGTGCCAGCACCCTGGGGCCCTACCAAGAGACCCAGTACTTC.

This clonotype came up many times. The gene calls are TRBV2 and TRBJ1-6, with a tentative D call TRBD1 (5 bases). CDR3 length equals 13 residues. Trimming cost V 10 bases and J 10 bases, with 17 bases left between them. Germline CDR1 reads SNHLY; CDR2 reads FYNNEI. CDR3: CATYRTLGSPLHF. The CDR3 DNA reads TGTGCCACCTACAGGACCCTTGGGTCACCCCTCCACTTT.

This clonotype was counted a few times. The J gene is TRBJ1-1, the V gene TRBV20-1; D uncertain. Germline values: CDR1 DFQATT, CDR2 SNEGSKA (reference sequence). This CDR3 has 13 amino acids. CDR3 in DNA: TGCGCCCCAAGGAGGTCTTTGAACACTGAAGCTTTCTTT. It encodes CAPRRSLNTEAFF.

The rearrangement uses TRBV9 and TRBJ1-1, with D perhaps matching TRBD1 (6 bases). Trimming pared 4 bases from V and 1 base from J, leaving 14 bases between. The CDR3 has 15 residues. The germline gives CDR1 SGDLS, CDR2 YYNGEE. In nucleotides, the CDR3 is TGTGCCAGCAGCTTAAGGGGGGCCCAGAACACTGAAGCTTTCTTT. Protein sequence: CASSLRGAQNTEAFF.

This clonotype was recorded many times. The chain is built from TRBV2 and TRBJ2-7; tentative D call: TRBD1 (5 bases). V was cut by 7 bases and J by 7 bases, with 14 bases left in between. This CDR3 is built from 12 residues. CDR1 is SNHLY and CDR2 is FYNNEI in the germline V gene. In DNA, the CDR3 is TGTGCCAGCAATCAGGGATCTGAAGAGCAGTACTTC. This encodes CASNQGSEEQYF. The full variable domain, its missing parts supplied by reference TRBV2 and TRBJ2-7, is EPEVTQTPSHQVTQMGQEVILRCVPISNHLYFYWYRQILGQKVEFLVSFYNNEISEKSEIFDDQFSVERPDGSNFTLKIRSTKLEDSAMYFCASNQGSEEQYFGPGTRLTVT.

This clonotype showed up many times. The chain joins TRBV2 to TRBJ1-6; a weak D match, TRBD1 (6 bases). The CDR3 loop spans 15 amino acids. Between the trimmed V and J ends, which lost 6 bases and 8 bases, there was a span of 17 bases. Per germline, CDR1 SNHLY and CDR2 FYNNEI. CDR3 bases: TGTGCCAGCAGCCCCAAGGGGGTAGGGCATTCACCCCTCCACTTT. Translating gives CASSPKGVGHSPLHF.

The V call is TRBV19, the J call TRBJ1-2; D is unclear. With 0 bases removed from V and 2 bases from J, the gap between germline ends came to 10 bases. Germline V gene data show CDR1 as LNHDA and CDR2 as SQIVND (reference sequence). The CDR3 spans 15 residues. The CDR3 is CASSIEEGENYGYTF. The DNA for the CDR3 is TGTGCCAGTAGTATAGAAGAGGGTGAGAACTATGGCTACACCTTC.

On this clonotype: An end of the junction differs from the germline gene, which may be a read error. The rearrangement links TRBV7-9 to TRBJ1-1, with D uncertain. CDR1 is SEHNR and CDR2 is FQNEAQ in the germline V gene (reference sequence). The length of the CDR3 is 13 residues. The CDR3 region is CASSFDGNAEAFF. In DNA, the CDR3 is TGTGCCAGCAGCTTTGATGGGAACGCTGAAGCTTTCTTT.

Of note for this clonotype: A much more abundant neighbour one base away suggests this may be a read error. CDR3 nucleotide sequence: TGCAGCGTTGCCCCCAGGGCGGGGGATCAGCCCCAGCATTTT. Translated: CSVAPRAGDQPQHF. This chain uses TRBV29-1 with TRBJ1-5, with D possibly TRBD1 on 5 matching bases. CDR3 length: 14 residues. Germline CDR1 and CDR2: SQVTM and ANQGSEA. V lost 4 bases and J lost 5, with 15 bases in between.

This clonotype has more than one count but fewer than ten. The chain has TRBV5-5 and TRBJ2-7, with 7 bases lining up with TRBD1. The germline CDR1 and CDR2 sequences are SGHKS and YYEKEE (reference sequence). The CDR3 spans 14 residues. With 4 bases clipped from V and 6 bases from J, the junction kept 10 bases outside the gene matches. The CDR3 loop is CASSLWTGQVEQYF. In DNA, the CDR3 is TGTGCCAGCAGCCTCTGGACAGGTCAGGTCGAGCAGTACTTC.

This clonotype was seen a few times. This chain connects TRBV5-6 to TRBJ1-1, with 7 positions matching TRBD1. Germline CDR1 reads SGHDT; CDR2 reads YYEEEE. The CDR3 has 15 amino acids. V trimming: 5 bases; J trimming: 2 bases; junction bases outside the gene matches: 9. CDR3 nucleotides: TGTGCCAGCAGAACCCCAGGGGGAAGAAACACTGAAGCTTTCTTT. This codes for CASRTPGGRNTEAFF. Full variable domain (outside the CDR3, taken from reference TRBV5-6 and TRBJ1-1): DAGVTQSPTHLIKTRGQQVTLRCSPKSGHDTVSWYQQALGQGPQFIFQYYEEEERQRGNFPDRFSGHQFPNYSSELNVNALLLGDSALYLCASRTPGGRNTEAFFGQGTRLTVV.

V is TRBV5-1 and J is TRBJ1-4; D not certain. This CDR3 has 14 amino acids. The germline V gene has CDR1 SGHRS and CDR2 YFSETQ. Trimming removed 2 bases from V and 4 bases from J, with 9 bases in between. DNA of the CDR3: TGCGCCAGCAGCTTTTGGGATTATAATGAAAAACTGTTTTTT. Amino acid sequence: CASSFWDYNEKLFF.

The chain couples TRBV25-1 to TRBJ1-2; TRBD1 aligns across 7 bases. The CDR3 is 12 residues long. In germline, CDR1 is MGHDK, CDR2 SYGVNS. The ends lost 9 bases at V and 7 bases at J; junction bases unmatched: 8. In DNA form, the CDR3 reads TGTGCCAGTGACGGAAACAGGGGTGGCTACACCTTC. This encodes CASDGNRGGYTF.

As DNA, the CDR3 is TGCAGTGCTAGAGCCCCCGGGACAGACTACGAGCAGTACTTC. The encoded protein is CSARAPGTDYEQYF. The rearrangement links TRBV20-1 to TRBJ2-7, with 7 bases fitting TRBD1. V shed 1 base, J shed 3 bases, and the junction held 6 bases outside the gene matches. The CDR3 is 14 amino acids. Germline V CDR1 and CDR2: DFQATT, SNEGSKA (reference sequence).

The chain carries TRBV12-3 or TRBV12-4 and TRBJ1-1; D uncertain. The CDR3 contains 12 residues. The germline V and J ends were trimmed by 7 bases and 5 bases, with 11 bases remaining between them. The CDR3 protein is CASTVGWTEAFF. The CDR3 DNA follows: TGTGCCAGCACCGTGGGGTGGACTGAAGCTTTCTTT.

The chain combines TRBV15 with TRBJ1-4, with 7 bases identical to TRBD1. Per germline, CDR1 LNHNV and CDR2 YYDKDF (reference sequence). J lost 5 bases, V lost 1 base, and 4 bases had no gene match. The length of the CDR3 is 15 residues. The CDR3 DNA is TGTGCCACCAGCAGAGCTAGGGGGCTAAATGAAAAACTGTTTTTT. It codes for CATSRARGLNEKLFF.

The genes are TRBV4-1 and TRBJ1-6; 10 positions agree with TRBD1. CDR1 MGHRA and CDR2 YSYEKL come from the germline V gene. CDR3 size: 15 residues. With 0 bases clipped from V and 11 bases from J, the junction kept 4 bases outside the gene matches. CDR3 DNA: TGCGCCAGCAGCCAAGATGGGACAGGGGTTCCACCCCTCCACTTT. Translation: CASSQDGTGVPPLHF.

V usage is TRBV6-5 and J usage is TRBJ2-7; 7 bases are shared with TRBD1. CDR1 and CDR2 from the germline V gene are MNHEY and SVGAGI. V was clipped by 6 bases and J by 5 bases; unmatched bases: 13. The CDR3 totals 15 residues. CDR3 nucleotides: TGTGCCAGCAGCCTCCGTGAGGGGGCGAAAAACGAGCAGTACTTC. Translated: CASSLREGAKNEQYF.

This clonotype was observed many times. The chain combines TRBV29-1 with TRBJ1-1; D unclear. Between the trimmed V and J ends, which lost 0 bases and 0 bases, there was a span of 8 bases. The germline V gene has CDR1 SQVTM and CDR2 ANQGSEA. This CDR3 has 14 amino acids. CDR3 bases: TGCAGCGTTGAAGAAAGTGGCTTGAACACTGAAGCTTTCTTT. Its translation is CSVEESGLNTEAFF. Full variable domain (remainder filled in from reference TRBV29-1 and TRBJ1-1): SAVISQKPSRDICQRGTSLTIQCQVDSQVTMMFWYRQQPGQSLTLIATANQGSEATYESGFVIDKFPISRPNLTFSTLTVSNMSPEDSSIYLCSVEESGLNTEAFFGQGTRLTVV.